The 32 T cell receptor beta chains in this list originate from one sample, sequenced in a study of shared clonotypes between healthy human individuals. The data were produced by immunoSEQ multiplex PCR, yet TCRdb's version contains in-frame clones alone and is incomplete. This table has fewer than 2.5 million clones, roughly 93% appearing once. The sample consisted of naive CD4+ T cells from PBMCs. As to subset: CD45RA+ positively selected. The receptors shown here come from a man younger than 30 in good health. Some clones in this sample may be carry-over from other donors' samples.

CDR3 loop: CASSSREGAGELFF. DNA for the CDR3: TGCGCCAGCAGCTCGAGGGAAGGTGCCGGGGAGCTGTTTTTT. The chain joins TRBV5-1 to TRBJ2-2, with a tentative D call TRBD2 (5 bases). This CDR3 has 14 amino acids. Trimming removed 3 bases from V and 6 bases from J, with 12 bases in between. The V gene's germline CDR1 is SGHRS and CDR2 YFSETQ.

The chain combines TRBV28 with TRBJ2-5; tentatively, D is TRBD1 or TRBD2 (5 bases each). Germline V CDR1 and CDR2: MDHEN, SYDVKM. CDR3 length: 12 amino acids. Trimming stripped 1 base from V and 11 bases from J, with 11 bases between. The CDR3, as DNA: TGTGCCAGCAGTTTATTTGGGGGTGAGCAGTACTTC. Translating gives CASSLFGGEQYF. Based on the CDR3 plus reference TRBV28 and TRBJ2-5, the full variable domain is DVKVTQSSRYLVKRTGEKVFLECVQDMDHENMFWYRQDPGLGLRLIYFSYDVKMKEKGDIPEGYSVSREKKERFSLILESASTNQTSMYLCASSLFGGEQYFGPGTRLLVL.

The rearrangement uses TRBV2 and TRBJ2-1; D remains ambiguous. Trimming removed 6 bases at V and 14 bases at J, with 11 bases between. Germline V gene sequence: CDR1 SNHLY, CDR2 FYNNEI. The CDR3 runs 10 residues. CDR3 DNA sequence: TGTGCCAGCAGCGAAATAATCAAGTTCTTC. Its translation: CASSEIIKFF.

The gene calls are TRBV7-9 and TRBJ1-5; D is ambiguous. The germline V gene has CDR1 SEHNR and CDR2 FQNEAQ (reference sequence). V was cut by 5 bases and J by 4 bases, with 6 bases left in between. CDR3 size: 12 residues. CDR3 DNA: TGTGCCAGCAGCCTCCAGAATCAGCCCCAGCATTTT. As protein: CASSLQNQPQHF.

The gene calls are TRBV5-1 and TRBJ2-5; either TRBD1 or TRBD2 may supply D (5 bases each). The germline CDR1 and CDR2 sequences are SGHRS and YFSETQ. The CDR3 has 16 amino acids. Trimming left V 3 bases short and J 5 bases short, with 20 bases between. The chain's CDR3 is CASSSNPGPPEETQYF. CDR3 nucleotide sequence: TGCGCCAGCAGCTCTAATCCGGGACCGCCGGAGGAGACCCAGTACTTC. Full variable domain (outside the CDR3, taken from reference TRBV5-1 and TRBJ2-5): KAGVTQTPRYLIKTRGQQVTLSCSPISGHRSVSWYQQTPGQGLQFLFEYFSETQRNKGNFPGRFSGRQFSNSRSEMNVSTLELGDSALYLCASSSNPGPPEETQYFGPGTRLLVL.

For the CDR3, the DNA is TGTGCCAGCAGCACGGACAGGGGTACAGATACGCAGTATTTT. Protein: CASSTDRGTDTQYF. This rearrangement joins TRBV11-2 to TRBJ2-3; 9 bases line up with TRBD1. Germline loops: CDR1 SGHAT, CDR2 FQNNGV. V shed 5 bases and J 3 bases; nucleotides not matched to a gene: 3. The CDR3 runs 14 residues.

This clone was seen a single time. J is TRBJ2-1 and V is TRBV7-3; TRBD1 might be the D (6 bases). The CDR3 has 13 amino acids. Germline loops: CDR1 SGHTA, CDR2 FQGTGA. The ends were cut back, 5 bases at V and 10 bases at J, with 15 bases in the middle. In DNA form, the CDR3 reads TGTGCCAGCAGCCCTACCGGACAGCCCGAGCAGTTCTTC. It encodes CASSPTGQPEQFF.

This clone has only one observation. This sequence joins TRBV5-1 and TRBJ2-7, with 8 bases lining up with TRBD1. The germline V gene has CDR1 SGHRS and CDR2 YFSETQ. The J segment lost 2 bases and the V segment lost 4 bases, leaving 5 bases of the junction unmatched. There are 14 residues in the CDR3. This chain's CDR3 is CASSATGQAYEQYF. The CDR3 DNA reads as TGCGCCAGCAGCGCAACGGGACAGGCCTACGAGCAGTACTTC. The complete variable domain, with remaining parts taken from reference TRBV5-1 and TRBJ2-7, reads KAGVTQTPRYLIKTRGQQVTLSCSPISGHRSVSWYQQTPGQGLQFLFEYFSETQRNKGNFPGRFSGRQFSNSRSEMNVSTLELGDSALYLCASSATGQAYEQYFGPGTRLTVT.

This chain connects TRBV2 to TRBJ1-6; D possibly corresponds to TRBD1 (6 bases). Germline V gene sequence: CDR1 SNHLY, CDR2 FYNNEI. Trimming took off 4 bases at V and 7 bases at J, with 14 bases between the two ends. CDR3 length: 15 residues. CDR3 DNA: TGTGCCAGCAGTGCGTGGGGGCTTGGGAATTCACCCCTCCACTTT. This sequence encodes CASSAWGLGNSPLHF.

The genes are TRBV5-1 and TRBJ2-5, with TRBD1 as a possible D gene (6 bases). Trimming left V 0 bases short and J 9 bases short, with 18 bases between. The germline V gene has CDR1 SGHRS and CDR2 YFSETQ. The CDR3 covers 15 residues. The CDR3 sequence is CASSLETAGASAQYF. The CDR3 DNA reads TGCGCCAGCAGCTTGGAGACGGCAGGGGCCTCGGCCCAGTACTTC.

The chain recombines TRBV5-1 with TRBJ1-2, with 8 bases fitting TRBD1. Germline V gene lookup returns CDR1 SGHRS and CDR2 YFSETQ. The CDR3 spans 17 residues. V lost 7 bases, J lost 5 bases, and 19 bases stayed unmatched. The CDR3 loop is CASSTQEIDRGLYGYTF. The DNA of the CDR3 is TGCGCCAGCTCCACCCAAGAAATTGACAGGGGATTGTATGGCTACACCTTC.

The chain uses TRBV5-1 and TRBJ2-7; 10 bases fit TRBD2. V was pared by 0 bases and J by 4 bases, with 13 bases of the junction left unmatched. The CDR3 runs to 18 residues. Germline V gives CDR1 SGHRS, CDR2 YFSETQ. CDR3 sequence (DNA): TGCGCCAGCAGCTTGGCCCGGTGGAGCGGGAGGGACGAGTACGAGCAGTACTTC. Residues: CASSLARWSGRDEYEQYF.

On this clone itself: The same CDR3 arises from other DNA sequences in this sample as well. The genes are TRBV19 and TRBJ2-6; TRBD1 aligns across 7 bases. V dropped 5 bases and J dropped 2; count of bases not matched to a gene: 3. The length of the CDR3 is 15 residues. Germline CDR1 and CDR2: LNHDA and SQIVND (reference sequence). The CDR3, as DNA: TGTGCCAGTAGTTCGCAGGGGGCTGGGGCCAACGTCCTGACTTTC. Protein sequence: CASSSQGAGANVLTF.

The chain couples TRBV27 to TRBJ2-3; 15 positions agree with TRBD2. This CDR3 spans 16 amino acids. CDR1 and CDR2 from the germline V gene are MNHEY and SMNVEV (reference sequence). J lost 5 bases, V lost 5 bases, and 5 bases had no gene match. For the CDR3, the DNA is TGTGCCAGCAGTCCACGGACTAGCGGGAGGGTAGATACGCAGTATTTT. Its translation is CASSPRTSGRVDTQYF.

Here the CDR3 reads CASSYFANKDSYNEQFF. The CDR3 nucleotides read TGTGCCAGCAGCTATTTCGCCAACAAGGACTCCTACAATGAGCAGTTCTTC. This chain links TRBV7-3 with TRBJ2-1, with D uncertain. Per germline, CDR1 SGHTA and CDR2 FQGTGA. This CDR3 spans 17 amino acids. Trimming removed 4 bases from V and 0 bases from J, with 16 bases in between.

The gene calls are TRBV15 and TRBJ2-7; 10 bases map to TRBD2. Germline V gene data show CDR1 as LNHNV and CDR2 as YYDKDF (reference sequence). J gave up 2 bases and V 5 bases, and 6 bases lay outside the gene matches. The CDR3 has 15 residues. The CDR3 DNA follows: TGTGCCACCAGCTTTCAAGCGGGAGGGACCTACGAGCAGTACTTC. Amino acid sequence: CATSFQAGGTYEQYF.

Written as DNA, the CDR3 is TGTGCCAGCAGCTTGTGGGGCGGATTCACCTACGAGCAGTACTTC. This codes for CASSLWGGFTYEQYF. This sequence joins TRBV5-4 and TRBJ2-7, with a possible D match to TRBD1 (5 bases). From germline, CDR1 is SGHNT and CDR2 YYREEE (reference sequence). This CDR3 is built from 15 residues. Deletions cut 1 base from V and 2 bases from J, with 13 bases between.

CDR3 residues: CASSLVETTQYF. The CDR3 DNA sequence: TGTGCCAGCAGTTTGGTAGAGACGACCCAGTACTTC. This chain links TRBV28 with TRBJ2-5, with D unresolved. Looked up from germline, CDR1 is MDHEN and CDR2 is SYDVKM. The CDR3 is 12 amino acids. The V end was cut by 3 bases, the J end by 7 bases, with 9 bases between.

The genes are TRBV5-1 and TRBJ2-1, with 8 positions matching TRBD2. Trimming removed 0 bases from V and 10 bases from J; junction bases left unmatched: 9. Germline values: CDR1 SGHRS, CDR2 YFSETQ. The CDR3 extends over 15 amino acids. In DNA form, the CDR3 reads TGCGCCAGCAGCTTGGCTGGTAGCGGGGTCGGGGAGCAGTTCTTC. Translated: CASSLAGSGVGEQFF.

The V call is TRBV6-5, the J call TRBJ2-1; D is undetermined. Germline lookup yields CDR1 MNHEY and CDR2 SVGAGI. Trimming stripped 4 bases from V and 11 bases from J, with 18 bases between. This CDR3 contains 14 residues. CDR3 bases: TGTGCCAGCAGTTTGAAACCACCGGGTCTCAAGCAGTTCTTC. Encoded protein: CASSLKPPGLKQFF.

With respect to this clone: Different DNA sequences within this sample yield the same CDR3. The chain uses TRBV29-1 and TRBJ2-5; TRBD1 might be the D (6 bases). Germline V gene sequence: CDR1 SQVTM, CDR2 ANQGSEA. The CDR3 spans 12 residues. The V gene lost 4 bases and the J gene lost 5 bases, with 11 bases spanning the gap. CDR3 protein: CSVVSGAETQYF. DNA of the CDR3: TGCAGCGTTGTATCAGGGGCCGAGACCCAGTACTTC.

As for this clone: The same CDR3 also results from other DNA sequences found in this sample. The chain employs TRBV5-1 and TRBJ2-7; D is uncertain. CDR1 is SGHRS, CDR2 YFSETQ, per germline. This CDR3 is 12 amino acids long. V was shortened by 4 bases and J by 2 bases, with 7 bases between the two germline ends. The CDR3: CASSLPAYEQYF. The DNA for the CDR3 is TGCGCCAGCAGCCTTCCCGCCTACGAGCAGTACTTC.

The chain couples TRBV28 to TRBJ2-7; TRBD2 is a possible D gene (5 bases). The CDR3 totals 15 residues. Trimming removed 3 bases at V and 2 bases at J, with 14 bases between. From germline, CDR1 is MDHEN and CDR2 SYDVKM. The CDR3, as DNA: TGTGCCAGCAGTTTTCGGATAGCGAAGCCCTACGAGCAGTACTTC. It specifies CASSFRIAKPYEQYF.

This rearrangement joins TRBV28 to TRBJ1-1, with unresolved D. The ends were cut back, 2 bases at V and 8 bases at J, with 6 bases in the middle. This CDR3 has 11 residues. Germline CDR1 and CDR2: MDHEN and SYDVKM. CDR3 sequence (DNA): TGTGCCAGCAGTTTAAGGCAGGAAGCTTTCTTT. Its protein product is CASSLRQEAFF.

The rearrangement links TRBV7-9 to TRBJ1-3; no clear D gene. CDR1 is SEHNR, CDR2 FQNEAQ, per germline (reference sequence). This CDR3 comprises 16 residues. The V and J ends lost 4 bases and 0 bases respectively, with 13 bases between them. The CDR3 loop reads CASSSSGPSSGNTIYF. DNA of the CDR3: TGTGCCAGCAGCTCCTCCGGACCCAGCTCTGGAAACACCATATATTTT.

The chain has TRBV7-9 and TRBJ2-1; 9 positions agree with TRBD2. In germline, CDR1 is SEHNR, CDR2 FQNEAQ (reference sequence). V dropped 5 bases and J dropped 7; count of bases not matched to a gene: 12. CDR3 length equals 16 residues. CDR3 nucleotides: TGTGCCAGCAGCCCCCGTGGGGCGGGAGGGAAAAATGAGCAGTTCTTC. It is translated as CASSPRGAGGKNEQFF.

The rearrangement uses TRBV2 and TRBJ2-1; tentatively, D is TRBD2 (7 bases). Between the trimmed V and J ends, which lost 7 bases and 7 bases, there was a span of 14 bases. The length of the CDR3 is 13 residues. Germline assignment: CDR1 SNHLY and CDR2 FYNNEI. In DNA form, the CDR3 reads TGTGCCAGCACAAGTGAGGGGGGGAATGAGCAGTTCTTC. Protein product: CASTSEGGNEQFF.

This clone was detected only once. The rearrangement links TRBV7-3 to TRBJ1-2, with D possibly TRBD1 on 6 matching bases. Germline V lookup: CDR1 SGHTA, CDR2 FQGTGA. The CDR3 runs 13 residues. The V end lost 5 bases, the J end lost 5 bases, and 12 bases lay between the germline ends. CDR3 sequence reads: CASSIGQLYGYTF. The CDR3 nucleotides are TGTGCCAGCAGCATCGGACAGCTATATGGCTACACCTTC.

J is TRBJ2-3 and V is TRBV13; possible D gene TRBD1, 5 bases. The CDR3 covers 17 residues. CDR1 PRHDT and CDR2 FYEKMQ come from the germline V gene (reference sequence). The V end lost 4 bases, the J end lost 2 bases, and 19 bases lay between the germline ends. The CDR3 loop reads CASSSMVRSRATDTQYF. The CDR3 region has the DNA TGTGCCAGCAGCTCGATGGTACGGTCCAGGGCCACAGATACGCAGTATTTT. Filled out from reference TRBV13 and TRBJ2-3, the complete variable domain reads AAGVIQSPRHLIKEKRETATLKCYPIPRHDTVYWYQQGPGQDPQFLISFYEKMQSDKGSIPDRFSAQQFSDYHSELNMSSLELGDSALYFCASSSMVRSRATDTQYFGPGTRLTVL.

Worth noting for this clone: Other DNA variants within this sample encode the same CDR3. The chain recombines TRBV18 with TRBJ1-1; the D is unclear. Germline assignment: CDR1 KGHSH and CDR2 LQKENI. The CDR3 runs to 13 residues. V lost 2 bases, J lost 3 bases, and 7 bases lay in between. DNA of the CDR3: TGTGCCAGCTCACCAGCGTTGGACACTGAAGCTTTCTTT. This sequence encodes CASSPALDTEAFF.

V gene TRBV4-3 combines with J gene TRBJ1-4, with D possibly being TRBD1 (6 bases). V was clipped by 4 bases and J by 7 bases, with 22 bases between them. This CDR3 has 17 residues. Germline V gene sequence: CDR1 LGHNA, CDR2 YSLEER. The CDR3 spells CASSPGGGRGYSEKLFF. The CDR3 DNA follows: TGCGCCAGCAGCCCTGGGGGGGGGCGAGGATATAGTGAAAAACTGTTTTTT.

The chain is built from TRBV5-1 and TRBJ2-3; D is perhaps TRBD1 (6 bases). The germline CDR1 and CDR2 sequences are SGHRS and YFSETQ. V lost 7 bases and J lost 2, with 17 bases in between. This CDR3 is built from 15 residues. CDR3 nucleotides: TGCGCCAGCGGGGGCCTAGACCCTATCACAGATACGCAGTATTTT. Its protein product is CASGGLDPITDTQYF.